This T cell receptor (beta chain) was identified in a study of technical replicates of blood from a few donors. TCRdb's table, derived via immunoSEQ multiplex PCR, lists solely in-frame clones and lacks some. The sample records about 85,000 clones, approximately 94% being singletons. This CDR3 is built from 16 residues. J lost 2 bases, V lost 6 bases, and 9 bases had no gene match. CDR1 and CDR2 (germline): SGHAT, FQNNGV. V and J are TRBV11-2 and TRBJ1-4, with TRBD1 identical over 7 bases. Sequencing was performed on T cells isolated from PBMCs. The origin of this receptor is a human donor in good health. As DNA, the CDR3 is TGTGCCAGCAGGAGGGAACAGGGGACTACTAATGAAAAACTGTTTTTT. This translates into CASRREQGTTNEKLFF.